This TCR beta chain stems from a study of preoperative IRX-2 immunotherapy in early breast cancer. The CDR3 sequence is 15 residues long. V was pared by 3 bases and J by 2 bases, with 11 bases between. Germline V gene data show CDR1 as SGHVS and CDR2 as FNYEAQ. Treatment indicated: preoperative locoregional IRX-2 cytokine immunotherapy. Libraries were prepared by immunoSEQ multiplex PCR; TCRdb keeps only in-frame clonotypes and omits some of them. The sample lists 90,000 to 100,000 clones; 75% to 90% were seen once. This clone has only one observation. The V gene is TRBV7-6, the J gene TRBJ1-3; no clear D. The sample was tumor tissue, taken after IRX-2 immunotherapy. The TCR originated in a human donor with breast cancer. CDR3 DNA: TGTGCCAGCAGCTTGGACGGGCTGACTGGAAACACCATATATTTT. This gives the protein CASSLDGLTGNTIYF. Using reference TRBV7-6 and TRBJ1-3 for the parts outside the CDR3, the full variable domain is GAGVSQSPRYKVTKRGQDVALRCDPISGHVSLYWYRQALGQGPEFLTYFNYEAQQDKSGLPNDRFSAERPEGSISTLTIQRTEQRDSAMYRCASSLDGLTGNTIYFGEGSWLTVV.